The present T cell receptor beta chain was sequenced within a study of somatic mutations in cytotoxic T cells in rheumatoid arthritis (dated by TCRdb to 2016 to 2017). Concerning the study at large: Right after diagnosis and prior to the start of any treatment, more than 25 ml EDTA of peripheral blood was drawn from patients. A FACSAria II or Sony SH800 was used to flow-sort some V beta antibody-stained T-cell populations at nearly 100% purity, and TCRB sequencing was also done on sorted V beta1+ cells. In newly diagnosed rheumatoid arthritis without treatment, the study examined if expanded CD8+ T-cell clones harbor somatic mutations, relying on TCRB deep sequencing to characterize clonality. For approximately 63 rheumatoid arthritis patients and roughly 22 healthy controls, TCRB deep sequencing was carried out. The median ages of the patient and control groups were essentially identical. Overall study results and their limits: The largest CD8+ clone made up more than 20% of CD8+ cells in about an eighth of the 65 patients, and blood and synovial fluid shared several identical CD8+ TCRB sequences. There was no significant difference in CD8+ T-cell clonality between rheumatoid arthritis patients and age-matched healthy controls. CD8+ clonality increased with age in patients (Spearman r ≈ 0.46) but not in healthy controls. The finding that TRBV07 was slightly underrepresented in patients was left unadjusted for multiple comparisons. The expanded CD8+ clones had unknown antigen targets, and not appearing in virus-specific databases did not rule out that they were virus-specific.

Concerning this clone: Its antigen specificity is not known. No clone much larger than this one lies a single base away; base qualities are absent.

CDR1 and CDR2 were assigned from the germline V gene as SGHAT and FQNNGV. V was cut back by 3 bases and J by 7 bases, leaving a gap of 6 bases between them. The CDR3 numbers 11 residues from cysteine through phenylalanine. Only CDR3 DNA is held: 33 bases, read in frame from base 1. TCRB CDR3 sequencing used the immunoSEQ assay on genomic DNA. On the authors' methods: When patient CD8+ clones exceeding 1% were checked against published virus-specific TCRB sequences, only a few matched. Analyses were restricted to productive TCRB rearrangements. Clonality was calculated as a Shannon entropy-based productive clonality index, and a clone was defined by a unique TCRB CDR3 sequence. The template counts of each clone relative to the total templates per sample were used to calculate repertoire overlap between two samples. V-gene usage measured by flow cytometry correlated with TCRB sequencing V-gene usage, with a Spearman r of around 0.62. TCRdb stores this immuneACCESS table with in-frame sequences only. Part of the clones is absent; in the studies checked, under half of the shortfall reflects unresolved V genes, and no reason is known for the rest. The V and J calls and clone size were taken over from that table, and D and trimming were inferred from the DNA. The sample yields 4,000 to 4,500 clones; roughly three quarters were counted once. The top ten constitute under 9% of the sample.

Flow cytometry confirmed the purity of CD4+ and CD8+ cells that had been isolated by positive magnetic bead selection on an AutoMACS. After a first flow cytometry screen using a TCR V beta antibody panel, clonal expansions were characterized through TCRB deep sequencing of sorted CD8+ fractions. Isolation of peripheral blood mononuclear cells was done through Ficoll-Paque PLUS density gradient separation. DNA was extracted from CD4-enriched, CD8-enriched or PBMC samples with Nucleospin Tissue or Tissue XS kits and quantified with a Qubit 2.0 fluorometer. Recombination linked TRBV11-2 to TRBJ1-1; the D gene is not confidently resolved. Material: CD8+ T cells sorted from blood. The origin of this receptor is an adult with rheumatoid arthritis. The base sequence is TGTGCCAGCAGCTTTAGTCGTGAAGCTTTCTTT. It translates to CASSFSREAFF.